The sample holds a few counts of the clone carrying this TCR beta chain. Its antigen is as yet unknown. These data are taken from a study of radiation and T cells in renal cell carcinoma. Study summary: Nephrectomy followed 15 Gy stereotactic body radiation by 4 weeks. General observations from the study: Top tumor clonotypes rose in blood 2 weeks post-radiation, then contracted. Pretreatment tumor biopsies were lacking, so baseline clonotypes are unknown.

As to time point: blood 2 weeks post-SBRT. As for treatment: 15 Gy SBRT to primary tumor, nephrectomy 4 weeks later. Blood was sampled at baseline, 2 weeks and 4 weeks after SBRT. With V trimmed by 2 bases and J by 2 bases, 3 bases remained unmatched. The CDR3 is made up of 14 amino acids. Germline CDR1 reads SGHTA; CDR2 reads FQGNSA. Repertoires were generated with immunoSEQ multiplex PCR, while TCRdb's copy carries only in-frame clones and drops some. The sample lists 70,000 or so clones, about 81% occurring once. The sample here was blood, taken from a patient whose treatment included radiotherapy and nephrectomy. The chain uses TRBV7-2 and TRBJ2-7; 7 bases are shared with TRBD1. The receptor's source is a man in his fifties or sixties with renal cell carcinoma. As DNA, the CDR3 is TGTGCCAGCAGCTTATGGACAGGACCCTACGAGCAGTACTTC. Translated, it gives CASSLWTGPYEQYF.